This T cell receptor (beta chain) was recorded in a study of blood T cell repertoires in COVID-19. Overall study context: Sites in the United States, Italy and Spain provided acute and convalescent COVID-19 samples. Nucleic acid was either cDNA or gDNA, and it came from T cells, B-cell-depleted T cells, or PBMCs.

Germline V gene sequence: CDR1 SGHAT, CDR2 FQDESV (reference sequence). The CDR3 sequence is 15 residues long. Trimming took 1 base from V and 4 from J; bases not matched to a gene: 6. Original handling: Researchers report that nucleated cell counts were estimated from reference gene primer amplification. Clones were sequenced by immunoSEQ multiplex PCR, and TCRdb holds only the in-frame ones, with some missing. The V and J calls and clone size are taken from that table; D and trimming were inferred from the DNA. The sample lists a few hundred thousand clones, around 84% occurring once. The genes are TRBV11-1 and TRBJ1-1; TRBD1 matches 7 bases. This receptor was obtained from a human donor in a cohort sampled during active COVID-19. The sequenced sample was peripheral blood. The CDR3 DNA reads as TGTGCCAGCAGCTTAGTGGGAAACAGGGGCACTGAAGCTTTCTTT. Its protein product is CASSLVGNRGTEAFF.